What follows are 5 T cell receptor beta chains derived from one specimen sequenced in a study of T cells in Graves' hyperthyroidism and ophthalmopathy. Authors of the study amplified TCR beta CDR3 regions from RNA transcripts. When the TCR CDR3 underwent first-round RT-PCR, the HTBI primer set was used. One entry per CDR3 protein results from TCRdb running MiXCR on the multiplex PCR reads. The sample has about 400,000 distinct CDR3 sequences; around 16% are singletons. The specimen sequenced was blood. The receptors stem from a woman in her late teens or twenties with Graves' hyperthyroidism that later progressed to Graves' ophthalmopathy.

This clonotype was recorded at least ten times. The rearrangement links TRBV2 to TRBJ2-7, with D tentatively TRBD2 (6 bases). Trimming cost V 7 bases and J 0 bases, with 16 bases left between them. This CDR3 is 15 amino acids long. Germline values: CDR1 SNHLY, CDR2 FYNNEI. Here the CDR3 reads CASTNPPRGSYEQYF. CDR3 coding DNA: TGTGCCAGCACTAACCCCCCGCGGGGCTCCTACGAGCAGTACTTC.

This clonotype occurred a few times. J is TRBJ1-2 and V is TRBV10-3; a possible D gene is TRBD1 (5 bases). Germline V gene data show CDR1 as ENHRY and CDR2 as SYGVKD. V was pared by 3 bases and J by 4 bases, with 15 bases between. This CDR3 is built from 15 residues. The CDR3 nucleotides read TGTGCCATCAGTGAAACAGGACCCGTAAGCTATGGCTACACCTTC. Amino acid sequence: CAISETGPVSYGYTF.

This clonotype was detected only a few times. The rearrangement links TRBV5-1 to TRBJ2-5; D perhaps matches TRBD2 (6 bases). Trimming removed 2 bases at V and 3 bases at J, with 14 bases between. Germline V lookup: CDR1 SGHRS, CDR2 YFSETQ. This CDR3 comprises 15 residues. This CDR3 reads CASSFSGGGEETQYF. The CDR3 DNA sequence: TGCGCCAGCAGCTTTAGCGGAGGAGGGGAAGAGACCCAGTACTTC.

This clonotype was picked up many times. This CDR3 reads CSVPGQGAYEQYF. DNA for the CDR3: TGCAGTGTCCCGGGACAGGGTGCTTACGAGCAGTACTTC. The chain has TRBV20-1 and TRBJ2-7, with 9 bases lining up with TRBD1. After removal of 7 bases from V and 4 bases from J, the junction contained 8 bases not matched to a gene. The CDR3 loop spans 13 amino acids. Germline V lookup: CDR1 DFQATT, CDR2 SNEGSKA (reference sequence).

In this sample, this clonotype turned up many times. The chain has TRBV29-1 and TRBJ1-1; D is unclear. The germline CDR1 and CDR2 sequences are SQVTM and ANQGSEA. This CDR3 contains 13 residues. The V end was cut by 2 bases, the J end by 0 bases, with 7 bases between. CDR3 amino acids: CSVERPLNTEAFF. Written as DNA, the CDR3 is TGCAGCGTTGAACGGCCGCTGAACACTGAAGCTTTCTTT.